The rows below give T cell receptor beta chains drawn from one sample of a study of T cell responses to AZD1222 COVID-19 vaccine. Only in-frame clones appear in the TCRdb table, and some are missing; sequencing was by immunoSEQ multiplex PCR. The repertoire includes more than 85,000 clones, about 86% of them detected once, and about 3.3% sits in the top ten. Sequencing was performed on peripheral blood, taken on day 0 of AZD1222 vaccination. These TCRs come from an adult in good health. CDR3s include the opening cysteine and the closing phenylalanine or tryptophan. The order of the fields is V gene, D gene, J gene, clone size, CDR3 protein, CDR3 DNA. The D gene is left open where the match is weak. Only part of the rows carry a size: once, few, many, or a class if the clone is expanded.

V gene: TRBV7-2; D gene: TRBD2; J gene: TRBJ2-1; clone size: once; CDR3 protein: CASSLWVPGRGDEQFF; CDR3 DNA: TGTGCCAGCAGCTTATGGGTGCCAGGGCGGGGGGATGAGCAGTTCTTC
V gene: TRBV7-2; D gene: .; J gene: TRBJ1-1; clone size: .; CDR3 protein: CASSLVGANTEAFF; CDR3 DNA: TGTGCCAGCAGCTTAGTTGGCGCGAACACTGAAGCTTTCTTT
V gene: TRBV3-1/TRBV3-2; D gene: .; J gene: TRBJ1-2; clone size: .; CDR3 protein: CASSQGRGYTF; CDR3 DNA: TGTGCCAGCAGCCAGGGACGAGGCTACACCTTC
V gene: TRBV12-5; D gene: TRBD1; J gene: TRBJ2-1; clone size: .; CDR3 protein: CASGPGQGVSEQFF; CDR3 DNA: TGTGCTAGTGGGCCGGGACAGGGAGTCTCGGAGCAGTTCTTC
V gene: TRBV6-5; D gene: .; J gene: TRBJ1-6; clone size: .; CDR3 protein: CASHSSGPKYSPLHF; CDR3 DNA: TGTGCCAGCCATTCCTCAGGCCCAAAATATTCACCCCTCCACTTT
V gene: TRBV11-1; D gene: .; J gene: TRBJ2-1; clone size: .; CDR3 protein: CASSPRVRGSYNEQFF; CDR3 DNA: TGTGCCAGCAGCCCGAGGGTCCGGGGCTCCTACAATGAGCAGTTCTTC
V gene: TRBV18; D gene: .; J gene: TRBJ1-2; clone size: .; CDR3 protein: CASSPMGDYGYTF; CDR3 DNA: TGTGCCAGCTCACCGATGGGGGACTATGGCTACACCTTC
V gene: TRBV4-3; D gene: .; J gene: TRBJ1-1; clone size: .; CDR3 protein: CASSQQPGSTLEAFF; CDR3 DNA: TGCGCCAGCAGCCAACAACCGGGATCAACACTCGAAGCTTTCTTT
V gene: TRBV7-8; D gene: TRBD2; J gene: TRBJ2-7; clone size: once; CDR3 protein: CASSKGTSGGAAYEQYF; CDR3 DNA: TGTGCCAGCAGCAAAGGGACTAGCGGGGGGGCCGCTTACGAGCAGTACTTC
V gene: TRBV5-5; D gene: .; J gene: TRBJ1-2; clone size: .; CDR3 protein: CASSLAGIGYTF; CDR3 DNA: TGTGCCAGCAGCTTGGCAGGGATCGGCTACACCTTC
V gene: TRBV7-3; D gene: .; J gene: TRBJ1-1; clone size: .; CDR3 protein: CASSPGVGWQAFF; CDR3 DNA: TGTGCCAGCAGCCCAGGCGTAGGATGGCAGGCTTTCTTT